These 7 T cell receptor beta chains were all obtained from the same sample, sequenced in a study of response to subunit inactivated influenza vaccine. TCRdb re-called the RT-PCR reads with MiXCR, one entry per CDR3 protein. Of about 620,000 distinct CDR3 sequences listed, approximately 11% are singletons. These data were likewise used in another study, on T cells expressing NK-cell markers. That study adds: 5'RACE template switching built TCR beta cDNA with unique molecular identifiers.

The specimen comprised PBMCs from blood, sampled on the day of vaccination. Receptors were obtained from a man aged 50-59 years who received an inactivated influenza vaccine.

This clonotype was observed a few times. V and J are TRBV15 and TRBJ1-2; the D is unclear. Trimming left V 1 base short and J 4 bases short, with 10 bases between. Germline values: CDR1 LNHNV, CDR2 YYDKDF (reference sequence). This CDR3 has 14 amino acids. CDR3: CATSRAGSIYGYTF. CDR3 nucleotide sequence: TGTGCCACCAGCAGAGCTGGGTCAATCTATGGCTACACCTTC.

The chain couples TRBV7-9 to TRBJ2-1; possible D gene TRBD1, 6 bases. The germline gives CDR1 SEHNR, CDR2 FQNEAQ (reference sequence). The CDR3 totals 16 residues. Trimming pared 3 bases from V and 5 bases from J, leaving 17 bases between. The CDR3 region is CASSFITGKRDNEQFF. DNA of the CDR3: TGTGCCAGCAGCTTTATTACAGGGAAAAGAGACAATGAGCAGTTCTTC.

The CDR3 sequence: CASSPAGFGNEQFF. The CDR3 DNA is TGTGCCAGCAGTCCCGCCGGTTTCGGGAATGAGCAGTTCTTC. This chain joins TRBV7-2 and TRBJ2-1; D gene unclear. The CDR3 runs to 14 residues. CDR1 SGHTA and CDR2 FQGNSA come from the germline V gene. The V and J ends lost 6 bases and 7 bases respectively, with 16 bases between them.

The chain carries TRBV7-2 and TRBJ2-2; perhaps TRBD2 as D (6 bases). CDR3 size: 16 residues. V gave up 1 base and J gave up 4 bases, with 13 bases separating them. Germline CDR1 and CDR2: SGHTA and FQGNSA. The CDR3 loop reads CASSLDAGLFTGELFF. In DNA, the CDR3 is TGTGCCAGCAGCTTAGACGCGGGGTTATTCACCGGGGAGCTGTTTTTT.

This clonotype has just a few counts. This chain uses TRBV7-8 with TRBJ2-2; 10 nucleotides agree with TRBD2. Germline lookup yields CDR1 SGHVS and CDR2 FQNEAQ. V shed 1 base, J shed 5 bases, and the junction held 4 bases outside the gene matches. The CDR3 contains 16 residues. The CDR3 DNA sequence: TGTGCCAGCAGCTTAGTAGCGGGAGGAGGTACCGGGGAGCTGTTTTTT. This translates into CASSLVAGGGTGELFF.

As DNA, the CDR3 is TGTGCCAGCAGCATATTCGGGAGGCCATCCTACGAGCAGTACTTC. Protein product: CASSIFGRPSYEQYF. The chain carries TRBV6-2 or TRBV6-3 and TRBJ2-7; the match to TRBD2 covers 7 bases. V lost 6 bases to trimming and J lost 1 base; unmatched junction nucleotides: 9. The CDR3 runs 15 residues. Germline lookup yields CDR1 MNHEY and CDR2 SVGEGT.

The chain links TRBV7-9 to TRBJ2-7; D tentatively reads TRBD1 or TRBD2 (5 bases each). The CDR3 is 14 amino acids. Trimming took off 5 bases at V and 3 bases at J, with 14 bases between the two ends. Germline values: CDR1 SEHNR, CDR2 FQNEAQ (reference sequence). CDR3 in DNA: TGTGCCAGCAGCCATCCGGGACGGTTCTACGAGCAGTACTTC. Protein product: CASSHPGRFYEQYF.